Listed below are T cell receptor beta chains from one sample, sequenced in a study of identical twins. TCRdb used MiXCR to reprocess the 5' RACE reads, holding one entry per CDR3 protein. Here the sample spans roughly 350,000 distinct CDR3 sequences, 7% to 9.5% being singletons. Sequencing was carried out using naive T cells sorted from blood. The receptors shown here come from a woman between 50 and 59 years old in good health. Each CDR3 is given with its conserved first and last residue. The D gene is left open where the match is weak. Not all rows give a size; the values are once, few, many and, for expanded clones, a class.

v_gene: TRBV7-9; abundance: -; d_gene: -; j_gene: TRBJ2-1; CDR3nt: TGTGCCAGCAGCTTAGTACTCGGGAAATACTACAATGAGCAGTTCTTC; CDR3aa: CASSLVLGKYYNEQFF
v_gene: TRBV6-5; abundance: few; d_gene: TRBD2; j_gene: TRBJ2-1; CDR3nt: TGTGCCAGCAGTTCCTCTAGCGGTACCTCCTACAATGAGCAGTTCTTC; CDR3aa: CASSSSSGTSYNEQFF
v_gene: TRBV5-1; abundance: many; d_gene: TRBD1; j_gene: TRBJ1-5; CDR3nt: TGCGCCAGCAGCACAGCAGGGGGCCAACAGCCCCAGCATTTT; CDR3aa: CASSTAGGQQPQHF
v_gene: TRBV11-2; abundance: -; d_gene: TRBD2; j_gene: TRBJ2-5; CDR3nt: TGTGCCAGCAGCTTAACTACTAGCGGGTCCATCCAAGAGACCCAGTACTTC; CDR3aa: CASSLTTSGSIQETQYF
v_gene: TRBV2; abundance: few; d_gene: -; j_gene: TRBJ2-5; CDR3nt: TGTGCCAGCAGTACACTTGCACCCACGGGGACCCAGTACTTC; CDR3aa: CASSTLAPTGTQYF
v_gene: TRBV5-1; abundance: many; d_gene: -; j_gene: TRBJ2-5; CDR3nt: TGCGCCAGCAGTTATCCTCCGCGGGACTTTCAAGAGACCCAGTACTTC; CDR3aa: CASSYPPRDFQETQYF
v_gene: TRBV27; abundance: -; d_gene: -; j_gene: TRBJ2-5; CDR3nt: TGTGCCAGCAGTTTACAAGGTGGGGGGACCCAGTACTTC; CDR3aa: CASSLQGGGTQYF
v_gene: TRBV5-6; abundance: many; d_gene: -; j_gene: TRBJ1-5; CDR3nt: TGTGCCAGCAGCTTATTAGGATTCGGCAATCAGCCCCAGCATTTT; CDR3aa: CASSLLGFGNQPQHF
v_gene: TRBV29-1; abundance: many; d_gene: -; j_gene: TRBJ2-3; CDR3nt: TGCATTTTACAGTTTGGAGATACGCAGTATTTT; CDR3aa: CILQFGDTQYF
v_gene: TRBV2; abundance: many; d_gene: -; j_gene: TRBJ1-1; CDR3nt: TGTGCCAGCGGCTACACTGAAGCTTTCTTT; CDR3aa: CASGYTEAFF
v_gene: TRBV10-3; abundance: -; d_gene: TRBD2; j_gene: TRBJ2-5; CDR3nt: TGTGCCACACGTTCTAGCGGCCAAGAGACCCAGTACTTC; CDR3aa: CATRSSGQETQYF
v_gene: TRBV20-1; abundance: -; d_gene: -; j_gene: TRBJ1-2; CDR3nt: TGCAGTGCTAGCGGCGGTGAAGACTATGGCTACACCTTC; CDR3aa: CSASGGEDYGYTF
v_gene: TRBV3-1; abundance: few; d_gene: TRBD2; j_gene: TRBJ2-3; CDR3nt: TGTGCCAGCAGCCAAGATACTAGCGGGAGAAGTGATACGCAGTATTTT; CDR3aa: CASSQDTSGRSDTQYF
v_gene: TRBV20-1; abundance: few; d_gene: -; j_gene: TRBJ1-5; CDR3nt: TGCAGTGCTAGAGATACCGGGTCAGGGCAGCCCCAGCATTTT; CDR3aa: CSARDTGSGQPQHF
v_gene: TRBV6-5; abundance: few; d_gene: TRBD2; j_gene: TRBJ2-1; CDR3nt: TGTGCCAGCAGTAGGACTAGCGGGAGCGTCTCCTACAATGAGCAGTTCTTC; CDR3aa: CASSRTSGSVSYNEQFF
v_gene: TRBV12-3/TRBV12-4; abundance: many; d_gene: -; j_gene: TRBJ2-7; CDR3nt: TGTGCCAGCAGTTTAGGCAGAAGACTTAACCGAACCTACGAGCAGTACTTC; CDR3aa: CASSLGRRLNRTYEQYF
v_gene: TRBV10-3; abundance: -; d_gene: TRBD2; j_gene: TRBJ2-7; CDR3nt: TGTGCCATCAGTGAGTCGGTAGCGGGAAGCTCCTACGAGCAGTACTTC; CDR3aa: CAISESVAGSSYEQYF
v_gene: TRBV12-3/TRBV12-4; abundance: -; d_gene: TRBD2; j_gene: TRBJ2-5; CDR3nt: TGTGCCAGCAGTTCCCCACGGACTAGCGAAGAGACCCAGTACTTC; CDR3aa: CASSSPRTSEETQYF
v_gene: TRBV27; abundance: few; d_gene: -; j_gene: TRBJ2-7; CDR3nt: TGTGCCAGCACGGCCCGGACCCACGAGCAGTACTTC; CDR3aa: CASTARTHEQYF
v_gene: TRBV5-1; abundance: many; d_gene: -; j_gene: TRBJ2-3; CDR3nt: TGCGCCAGCAGCTTGTTTAGCCGGCGAGGGGACACAGATACGCAGTATTTT; CDR3aa: CASSLFSRRGDTDTQYF
v_gene: TRBV27; abundance: -; d_gene: -; j_gene: TRBJ2-3; CDR3nt: TGTGCCAGCAGCCCTCTACAGGGTGGCACAGATACGCAGTATTTT; CDR3aa: CASSPLQGGTDTQYF
v_gene: TRBV20-1; abundance: many; d_gene: -; j_gene: TRBJ2-1; CDR3nt: TGCAGTGCCGGAAGAGAAATTTCTAACAATGAGCAGTTCTTC; CDR3aa: CSAGREISNNEQFF
v_gene: TRBV28; abundance: many; d_gene: -; j_gene: TRBJ2-2; CDR3nt: TGTGCCAGCAGTTTAAGCAGGAACACCGGGGAGCTGTTTTTT; CDR3aa: CASSLSRNTGELFF
v_gene: TRBV12-3/TRBV12-4; abundance: many; d_gene: TRBD2; j_gene: TRBJ2-3; CDR3nt: TGTGCCAGCAGTGTGTCTAGCGGGAATACAGATACGCAGTATTTT; CDR3aa: CASSVSSGNTDTQYF
v_gene: TRBV10-3; abundance: -; d_gene: -; j_gene: TRBJ2-1; CDR3nt: TGTGCCATCAGGAGCGGGTCCTCCTACAATGAGCAGTTCTTC; CDR3aa: CAIRSGSSYNEQFF
v_gene: TRBV3-1; abundance: few; d_gene: -; j_gene: TRBJ1-2; CDR3nt: TGTGCCAGCAGCCAATTTACAAATGACAGGTCCAACTATGGCTACACCTTC; CDR3aa: CASSQFTNDRSNYGYTF
v_gene: TRBV12-3/TRBV12-4; abundance: few; d_gene: -; j_gene: TRBJ1-2; CDR3nt: TGTGCCAGCAGTTTACAGGGATTGGATGGCTACACCTTC; CDR3aa: CASSLQGLDGYTF
v_gene: TRBV12-5; abundance: -; d_gene: TRBD2; j_gene: TRBJ2-2; CDR3nt: TGTGCTAGTGGTTCCTCGGGACTAGCCGGGGAGCTGTTTTTT; CDR3aa: CASGSSGLAGELFF
v_gene: TRBV14; abundance: few; d_gene: TRBD1; j_gene: TRBJ2-2; CDR3nt: TGTGCCAGCAGCCAAGGAAAGGGGGCAGAGCGGTACACCGGGGAGCTGTTTTTT; CDR3aa: CASSQGKGAERYTGELFF
v_gene: TRBV5-1; abundance: -; d_gene: TRBD2; j_gene: TRBJ2-1; CDR3nt: TGCGCCAGCAGCTTGGCAGGGACTAGCGGTTCTAGGGGCTACAATGAGCAGTTCTTC; CDR3aa: CASSLAGTSGSRGYNEQFF
v_gene: TRBV7-9; abundance: -; d_gene: -; j_gene: TRBJ2-1; CDR3nt: TGTGCCAGCGCCCCTATGAGGGCGCCTGAGCAGTTCTTC; CDR3aa: CASAPMRAPEQFF
v_gene: TRBV12-3/TRBV12-4; abundance: few; d_gene: -; j_gene: TRBJ1-1; CDR3nt: TGTGCCAGCAGTTCCCCCCCGTCTCAGGCGGAGGCTTTCTTT; CDR3aa: CASSSPPSQAEAFF
v_gene: TRBV20-1; abundance: -; d_gene: TRBD1; j_gene: TRBJ1-1; CDR3nt: TGCAGTGCTGGAGGACAGGGAAAGTTGGCTTTCTTT; CDR3aa: CSAGGQGKLAFF